A selection of T cell receptor beta chains follows, all from one sample in a study of cytomegalovirus exposure and HLA in healthy donors. Generated by immunoSEQ multiplex PCR, the TCRdb table keeps only in-frame clones and is missing some. The sample holds more than 90,000 clones, approximately 85% seen once. Sequencing used PBMCs. These receptors all stem from a man under 40 in good health and CMV-seronegative. Both conserved end residues are part of each CDR3. The order of the fields is clone size, V gene, J gene, D gene, CDR3 DNA, CDR3 protein. D genes are given only for firm matches. Only part of the rows carry a size: once, few, many, or a class if the clone is expanded.

abundance: NA
v_gene: TRBV28
j_gene: TRBJ1-1
d_gene: TRBD1
CDR3nt: TGTGCCAGCAGTGTTCAGGGGGGCCGGAACACTGAAGCTTTCTTT
CDR3aa: CASSVQGGRNTEAFF

abundance: once
v_gene: TRBV27
j_gene: TRBJ1-1
d_gene: NA
CDR3nt: TGTGCCAGCAGTTTGGGGGCCATGAACACTGAAGCTTTCTTT
CDR3aa: CASSLGAMNTEAFF

abundance: once
v_gene: TRBV4-1
j_gene: TRBJ2-7
d_gene: NA
CDR3nt: TGCGCCAGCAGCCAAGTTTCGGGGTCCTACGAGCAGTACTTC
CDR3aa: CASSQVSGSYEQYF

abundance: once
v_gene: TRBV9
j_gene: TRBJ2-7
d_gene: NA
CDR3nt: TGTGCCAGCAGCGTAGGGCCCACTGGGAGCTACGAGCAGTACTTC
CDR3aa: CASSVGPTGSYEQYF

abundance: NA
v_gene: TRBV7-8
j_gene: TRBJ2-7
d_gene: NA
CDR3nt: TGTGCCAGCAGCGCCGGGATAATCTTATACGAGCAGTACTTC
CDR3aa: CASSAGIILYEQYF

abundance: NA
v_gene: TRBV30
j_gene: TRBJ2-1
d_gene: NA
CDR3nt: TGTGCCTGGAGTGTAGGGGGACGTCAAAAGTTCTTC
CDR3aa: CAWSVGGRQKFF

abundance: NA
v_gene: TRBV5-4
j_gene: TRBJ2-3
d_gene: NA
CDR3nt: TGTGCCAGCAGCTCCAACTCGTATAGCACAGATACGCAGTATTTT
CDR3aa: CASSSNSYSTDTQYF

abundance: NA
v_gene: TRBV28
j_gene: TRBJ2-1
d_gene: TRBD1
CDR3nt: TGTGCCAGCAGTTCGCCGGGACAGGGGAGGAATGAGCAGTTCTTC
CDR3aa: CASSSPGQGRNEQFF

abundance: NA
v_gene: TRBV5-1
j_gene: TRBJ2-7
d_gene: TRBD1
CDR3nt: TGCGCCAGCAGCCTAGGACAGGGGGTCTACGAGCAGTACTTC
CDR3aa: CASSLGQGVYEQYF

abundance: NA
v_gene: TRBV6-4
j_gene: TRBJ2-4
d_gene: NA
CDR3nt: TGTGCCAGCATTAAAGGGGATAGGAAGGCCAAAAACATTCAGTACTTC
CDR3aa: CASIKGDRKAKNIQYF

abundance: NA
v_gene: TRBV4-3
j_gene: TRBJ2-2
d_gene: NA
CDR3nt: TGCGCCAGCAGCCAAGATCGCATTGGAGTTGCGACCGGGGAGCTGTTTTTT
CDR3aa: CASSQDRIGVATGELFF

abundance: NA
v_gene: TRBV4-1
j_gene: TRBJ1-1
d_gene: TRBD1
CDR3nt: TGCGCCAGCAGCCCCCTGGACAGGGAGGCCACTGAAGCTTTCTTT
CDR3aa: CASSPLDREATEAFF